The clone carrying this TCR beta chain was counted ten times or more. The antigen is unknown. The sample belongs to a study of T-cell memory formation after mild COVID-19. Findings of the study overall: Clones that contracted from day 15 to 85 had balanced CD4/CD8; later expanders were CD4+ biased.

Barcoded TCR alpha and TCR beta cDNA libraries with UMIs came from 5'RACE using constant-segment primers. TCRdb passed the 5' RACE reads through MiXCR, listing each CDR3 protein once. The sample records roughly 380,000 distinct CDR3 sequences, 28% being singletons. Germline assignment: CDR1 SGHRS and CDR2 YFSETQ. V was pared by 4 bases and J by 10 bases, with 12 bases between. This CDR3 is built from 12 residues. The rearrangement links TRBV5-1 to TRBJ2-1; D uncertain. The material sequenced was PBMCs or a T cell subset sorted from them (not recorded which). The receptor's source is an adult woman who had mild COVID-19 (a few samples of this study predate the infection). Cell type and time point are not known. In DNA form, the CDR3 reads TGCGCCAGCAGCGCCCTAACCATAGAGCAGTTCTTC. It specifies CASSALTIEQFF.